This is a list of T cell receptor beta chains from one sample in a study of long-term antiretroviral therapy in people with HIV. Repertoires were generated with immunoSEQ multiplex PCR, while TCRdb's copy carries only in-frame clones and drops some. The repertoire holds over 40,000 clones, with 90% to 95% as singletons. This specimen was unsorted PBMCs, taken 3.7 years after starting antiretroviral therapy. The receptors here all came from a woman in her 50s with HIV. CDR3s include the opening cysteine and the closing phenylalanine or tryptophan. A D gene is named only where the DNA matches it firmly. Part of the rows lack a size; the others show once, few, many or a class for expanded clones.

TRBJ1-1 TRBV7-9 once - CASSKGAEAFF TGTGCCAGCAGCAAGGGGGCTGAAGCTTTCTTT
TRBJ1-5 TRBV19 - TRBD1 CASSMAPDREGNQPQHF TGTGCCAGTAGTATGGCCCCCGACAGGGAGGGCAATCAGCCCCAGCATTTT
TRBJ1-6 TRBV4-3 - - CASSQDPPIGGSSYNSPLHF TGCGCCAGCAGCCAAGATCCGCCTATAGGCGGGAGCTCCTATAATTCACCCCTCCACTTT
TRBJ1-2 TRBV2 once - CASSVQSAYGYTF TGTGCCAGCAGTGTTCAGTCTGCCTACGGCTACACCTTC
TRBJ1-5 TRBV9 - - CASSRDGLSNQPQHF TGTGCCAGCAGCCGCGACGGGTTGAGCAATCAGCCCCAGCATTTT
TRBJ1-6 TRBV5-4 - - CASSLEPAGPSHNSPLHF TGTGCCAGCAGCTTGGAACCGGCCGGGCCGAGCCATAATTCACCCCTCCACTTT
TRBJ2-1 TRBV11-2 - - CASSLEGGGPHEQFF TGTGCCAGCAGCTTAGAAGGCGGGGGCCCCCATGAGCAGTTCTTC
TRBJ2-1 TRBV29-1 - - CSVSLQLGNEQFF TGCAGCGTCTCCCTCCAGCTTGGTAATGAGCAGTTCTTC
TRBJ1-2 TRBV2 - - CASSDRGVGGYTF TGTGCCAGCAGTGACCGGGGGGTAGGTGGCTACACCTTC
TRBJ1-1 TRBV7-3 - - CASSLIGGAAANTEAFF TGTGCCAGCAGCTTAATAGGCGGGGCTGCCGCGAACACTGAAGCTTTCTTT
TRBJ2-5 TRBV6-1 - - CASQSGRETQYF TGTGCCAGCCAATCGGGGCGGGAGACCCAGTACTTC
TRBJ1-6 TRBV9 - - CASRGPTNSPLHF TGTGCCAGCAGGGGACCTACTAATTCACCCCTCCACTTT
TRBJ2-7 TRBV7-9 - TRBD1 CASSSGTGYVEQYF TGTGCCAGCAGCTCCGGGACAGGGTACGTCGAGCAGTACTTC
TRBJ1-5 TRBV27 few - CASSSYGNQPQHF TGTGCCAGCAGTTCGTACGGGAATCAGCCCCAGCATTTT
TRBJ2-1 TRBV7-2 - TRBD1 CASSQGDSKSRQFF TGTGCCAGCAGCCAAGGGGACAGTAAAAGCCGACAGTTCTTC
TRBJ1-2 TRBV2 - TRBD1 CASRDRGPGGYTF TGTGCCAGCAGGGACAGGGGGCCGGGGGGCTACACCTTC